These 9 T cell receptor beta chains were all obtained from the same sample, sequenced in a study of cytomegalovirus exposure and HLA in healthy donors. Method: immunoSEQ multiplex PCR; TCRdb's copy keeps in-frame clones and lacks some. Of 150,000 to 200,000 clones in the sample, roughly nine tenths are singletons; the top ten hold 5.5% to 6%. What was sequenced was PBMCs. These receptors were obtained from a woman aged 30 to 39 in good health and CMV-seronegative.

J is TRBJ2-1 and V is TRBV7-6, with TRBD2 identical over 8 bases. The CDR3 contains 18 residues. With 1 base clipped from V and 4 bases from J, the junction kept 12 bases outside the gene matches. The V gene's germline CDR1 is SGHVS and CDR2 FNYEAQ. CDR3 bases: TGTGCCAGCAGCTTAGTCAACGGGGAGCGGGAGACTTACAATGAGCAGTTCTTC. Encoded protein: CASSLVNGERETYNEQFF.

This clone was recorded only once. The V gene is TRBV27, the J gene TRBJ2-3; D is unresolved. This CDR3 region has 14 residues. V was trimmed by 6 bases and J by 8 bases, leaving 18 bases between them. CDR1 MNHEY and CDR2 SMNVEV come from the germline V gene (reference sequence). CDR3 sequence: CASSPGTGGGTQYF. The CDR3 DNA reads as TGTGCCAGCAGCCCCGGCACTGGCGGTGGTACGCAGTATTTT.

The genes are TRBV27 and TRBJ1-6; 7 nucleotides match TRBD1. The ends lost 4 bases at V and 9 bases at J; junction bases unmatched: 9. CDR1 and CDR2 (germline): MNHEY, SMNVEV (reference sequence). The CDR3 has 15 amino acids. CDR3 in amino acids: CASSWGLGTVSPLHF. The DNA of the CDR3 is TGTGCCAGCAGTTGGGGCCTCGGGACAGTTTCACCCCTCCACTTT.

This chain joins TRBV15 and TRBJ2-2; TRBD1 agrees at 7 bases. J lost 7 bases, V lost 5 bases, and 7 bases had no gene match. The CDR3 spans 14 residues. CDR1 and CDR2 from the germline V gene are LNHNV and YYDKDF (reference sequence). CDR3 sequence reads: CATSGRQGIGELFF. CDR3 DNA: TGTGCCACCAGCGGCCGACAGGGAATCGGGGAGCTGTTTTTT.

This clone has a single count. The chain links TRBV28 to TRBJ2-1; the match to TRBD2 covers 8 bases. The CDR3 is 16 amino acids. Germline V gene lookup returns CDR1 MDHEN and CDR2 SYDVKM. Unmatched junction bases numbered 7, after V lost 1 base and J lost 5 bases. This CDR3 reads CASSLLGLAGNNEQFF. DNA for the CDR3: TGTGCCAGCAGTTTATTAGGGCTAGCGGGCAACAATGAGCAGTTCTTC. Combining the CDR3 with reference TRBV28 and TRBJ2-1 gives the whole variable domain DVKVTQSSRYLVKRTGEKVFLECVQDMDHENMFWYRQDPGLGLRLIYFSYDVKMKEKGDIPEGYSVSREKKERFSLILESASTNQTSMYLCASSLLGLAGNNEQFFGPGTRLTVL.

This clone was observed a single time. The V and J genes are TRBV4-1 and TRBJ2-3; 8 positions match TRBD1. The V and J ends lost 0 bases and 5 bases, in that order; junction bases with no gene match: 13. CDR1 and CDR2 (germline): MGHRA, YSYEKL. The CDR3 is 18 amino acids. DNA of the CDR3: TGCGCCAGCAGCCAAGAGGGGTGGGGCAGGGGGCGCGGAGATACGCAGTATTTT. Amino acid sequence: CASSQEGWGRGRGDTQYF.

This sequence joins TRBV7-3 and TRBJ2-7, with D tentatively TRBD1 (6 bases). Trimming took 5 bases from V and 3 from J, leaving 11 bases between them. The V gene's germline CDR1 is SGHTA and CDR2 FQGTGA. This CDR3 is built from 13 residues. The CDR3 DNA reads TGTGCCAGCAGCCAAGGGGGTAACTACGAGCAGTACTTC. This translates into CASSQGGNYEQYF.

The genes are TRBV6-6 and TRBJ1-2; a weak D match, TRBD1 (5 bases). Trimming removed 0 bases from V and 8 bases from J, with 16 bases in between. The length of the CDR3 is 15 residues. Germline CDR1 and CDR2: MNHNY and SVGAGI (reference sequence). The CDR3 region is CASSYSDAGAGGYTF. The CDR3 DNA sequence: TGTGCCAGCAGTTACTCGGATGCTGGGGCGGGGGGCTACACCTTC.

This clone was observed a handful of times. The gene calls are TRBV27 and TRBJ1-1, with D unclear. Between the trimmed V and J ends, which lost 5 bases and 3 bases, there was a span of 25 bases. There are 18 residues in the CDR3. In germline, CDR1 is MNHEY, CDR2 SMNVEV (reference sequence). The CDR3 DNA follows: TGTGCCAGCAGTCCCCCCCCGGGGTCGTTGAGGGCGGACACTGAAGCTTTCTTT. This codes for CASSPPPGSLRADTEAFF.